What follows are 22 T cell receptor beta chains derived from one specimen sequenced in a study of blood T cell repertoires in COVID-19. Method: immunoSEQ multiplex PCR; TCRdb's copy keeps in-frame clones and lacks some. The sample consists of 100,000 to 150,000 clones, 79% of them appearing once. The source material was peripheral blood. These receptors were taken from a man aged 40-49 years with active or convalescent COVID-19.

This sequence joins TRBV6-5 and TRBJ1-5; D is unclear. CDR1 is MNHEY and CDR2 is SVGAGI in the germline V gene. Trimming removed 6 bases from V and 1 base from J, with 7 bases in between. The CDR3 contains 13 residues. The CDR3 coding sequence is TGTGCCAGCAGAGTCGGGAGCAATCAGCCCCAGCATTTT. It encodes CASRVGSNQPQHF.

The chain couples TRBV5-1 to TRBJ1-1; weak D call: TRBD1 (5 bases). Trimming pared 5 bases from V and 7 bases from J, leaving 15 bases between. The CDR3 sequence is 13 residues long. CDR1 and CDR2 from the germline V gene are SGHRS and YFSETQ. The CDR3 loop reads CASSSGHDHEAFF. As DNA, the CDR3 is TGCGCCAGCAGTTCCGGACACGATCATGAAGCTTTCTTT.

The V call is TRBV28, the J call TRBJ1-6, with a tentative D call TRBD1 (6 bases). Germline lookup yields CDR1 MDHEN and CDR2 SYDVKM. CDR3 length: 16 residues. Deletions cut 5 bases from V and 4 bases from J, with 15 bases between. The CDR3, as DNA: TGTGCCAGCAGTCAAACAGGGAGCCTTTATAATTCACCCCTCCACTTT. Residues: CASSQTGSLYNSPLHF.

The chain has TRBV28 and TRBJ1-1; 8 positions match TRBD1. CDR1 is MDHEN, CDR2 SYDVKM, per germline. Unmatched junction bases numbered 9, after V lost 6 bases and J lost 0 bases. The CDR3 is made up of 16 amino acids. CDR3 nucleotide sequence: TGTGCCAGCAGCTTAGACAGGGGAGTTATGAACACTGAAGCTTTCTTT. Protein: CASSLDRGVMNTEAFF.

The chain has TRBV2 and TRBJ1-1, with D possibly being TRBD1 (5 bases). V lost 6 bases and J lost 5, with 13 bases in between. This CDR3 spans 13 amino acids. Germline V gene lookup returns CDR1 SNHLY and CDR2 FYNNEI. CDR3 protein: CASRWGVRTEAFF. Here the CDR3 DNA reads TGTGCCAGCAGATGGGGGGTGAGGACTGAAGCTTTCTTT.

The CDR3 nucleotides are TGTGCCAGCAGCTTTGGTCCGGGACTAGAGAATGAGCAGTTCTTC. Residues: CASSFGPGLENEQFF. V usage is TRBV7-7 and J usage is TRBJ2-1; 8 bases match TRBD2. J lost 7 bases, V lost 3 bases, and 8 bases had no gene match. This CDR3 is 15 amino acids long. CDR1 and CDR2 from the germline V gene are SSHAT and FNYEAQ (reference sequence).

The CDR3 here is CASSRTRAEAFF. For the CDR3, the DNA is TGTGCCAGCAGCAGGACAAGAGCTGAAGCTTTCTTT. The chain joins TRBV14 to TRBJ1-1, with D possibly TRBD1 on 5 matching bases. V gave up 5 bases and J gave up 6 bases, with 10 bases separating them. The CDR3 has 12 residues. Germline CDR1 SGHDN, CDR2 FVKESK.

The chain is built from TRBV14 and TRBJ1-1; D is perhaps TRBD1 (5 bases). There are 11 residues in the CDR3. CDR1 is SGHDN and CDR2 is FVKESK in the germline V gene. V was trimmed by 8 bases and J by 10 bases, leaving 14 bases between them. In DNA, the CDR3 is TGTGCCAGCGCCTGGGGGGGTATAGCTTTCTTT. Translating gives CASAWGGIAFF.

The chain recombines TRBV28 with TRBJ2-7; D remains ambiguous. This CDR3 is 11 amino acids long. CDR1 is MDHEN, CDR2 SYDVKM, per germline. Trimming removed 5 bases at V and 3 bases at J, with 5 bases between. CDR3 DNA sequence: TGTGCCAGCAGTCCACTCTACGAGCAGTACTTC. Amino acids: CASSPLYEQYF.

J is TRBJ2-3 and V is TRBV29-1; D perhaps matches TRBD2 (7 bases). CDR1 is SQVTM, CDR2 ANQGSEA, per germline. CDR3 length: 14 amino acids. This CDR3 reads CSMGRGMSADTQYF. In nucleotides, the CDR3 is TGCAGTATGGGGAGGGGGATGAGTGCAGATACGCAGTATTTT.

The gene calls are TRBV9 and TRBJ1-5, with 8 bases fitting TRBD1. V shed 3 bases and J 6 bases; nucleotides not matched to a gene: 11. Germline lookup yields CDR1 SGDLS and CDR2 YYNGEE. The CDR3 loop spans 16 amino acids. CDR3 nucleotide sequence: TGTGCCAGCAGCGGCGGCACAGGGGGTTGGGGTCAGCCCCAGCATTTT. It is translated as CASSGGTGGWGQPQHF.

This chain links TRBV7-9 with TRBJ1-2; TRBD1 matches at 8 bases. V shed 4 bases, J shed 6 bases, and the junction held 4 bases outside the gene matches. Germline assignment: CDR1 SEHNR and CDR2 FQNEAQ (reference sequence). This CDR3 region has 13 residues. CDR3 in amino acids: CASSYDRGDGYTF. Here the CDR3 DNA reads TGTGCCAGCAGCTATGACAGGGGAGATGGCTACACCTTC.

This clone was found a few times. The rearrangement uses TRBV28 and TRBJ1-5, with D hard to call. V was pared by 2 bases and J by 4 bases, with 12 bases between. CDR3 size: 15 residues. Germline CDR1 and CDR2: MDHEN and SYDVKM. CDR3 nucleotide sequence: TGTGCCAGCAGTTTAGCCGGGTCTTCTAATCAGCCCCAGCATTTT. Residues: CASSLAGSSNQPQHF.

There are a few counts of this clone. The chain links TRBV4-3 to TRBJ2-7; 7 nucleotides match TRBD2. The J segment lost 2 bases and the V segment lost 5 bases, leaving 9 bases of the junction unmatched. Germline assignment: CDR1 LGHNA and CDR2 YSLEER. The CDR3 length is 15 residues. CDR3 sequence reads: CASSTRYLAAYEQYF. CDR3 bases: TGCGCCAGCAGCACTCGATATCTAGCGGCCTACGAGCAGTACTTC.

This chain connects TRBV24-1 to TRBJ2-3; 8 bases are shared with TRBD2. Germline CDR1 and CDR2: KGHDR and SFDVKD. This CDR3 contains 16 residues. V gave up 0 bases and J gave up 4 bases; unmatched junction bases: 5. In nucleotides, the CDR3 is TGTGCCACCAGTGATTTGAGAGCGGGGGAAGCAGATACGCAGTATTTT. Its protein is CATSDLRAGEADTQYF.

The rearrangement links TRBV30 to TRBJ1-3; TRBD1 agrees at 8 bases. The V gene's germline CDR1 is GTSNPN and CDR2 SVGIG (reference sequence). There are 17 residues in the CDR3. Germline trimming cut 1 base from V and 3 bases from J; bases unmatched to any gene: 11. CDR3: CAWSERYRGKIGNTIYF. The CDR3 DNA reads TGTGCCTGGAGTGAGCGGTACAGGGGGAAAATTGGAAACACCATATATTTT.

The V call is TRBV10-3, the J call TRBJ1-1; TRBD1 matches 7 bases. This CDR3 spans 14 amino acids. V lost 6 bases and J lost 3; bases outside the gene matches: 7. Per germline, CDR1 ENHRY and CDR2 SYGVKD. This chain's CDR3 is CAISRDSGDTEAFF. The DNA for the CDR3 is TGTGCCATCAGCAGGGACAGTGGGGACACTGAAGCTTTCTTT.

CDR3 in amino acids: CASSFLAGGYEQYF. CDR3 DNA: TGTGCCAGCAGTTTTCTAGCGGGGGGGTACGAGCAGTACTTC. The rearrangement links TRBV28 to TRBJ2-7, with 12 bases lining up with TRBD2. From germline, CDR1 is MDHEN and CDR2 SYDVKM. The CDR3 totals 14 residues. The V segment lost 3 bases and the J segment 4 bases; nucleotides outside the gene matches: 1.

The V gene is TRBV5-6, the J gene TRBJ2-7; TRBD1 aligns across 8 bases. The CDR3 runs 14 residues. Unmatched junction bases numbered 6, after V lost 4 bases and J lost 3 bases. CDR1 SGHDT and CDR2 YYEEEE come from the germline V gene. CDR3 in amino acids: CASSARTGFYEQYF. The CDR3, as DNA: TGTGCCAGCAGCGCGAGGACAGGGTTCTACGAGCAGTACTTC.

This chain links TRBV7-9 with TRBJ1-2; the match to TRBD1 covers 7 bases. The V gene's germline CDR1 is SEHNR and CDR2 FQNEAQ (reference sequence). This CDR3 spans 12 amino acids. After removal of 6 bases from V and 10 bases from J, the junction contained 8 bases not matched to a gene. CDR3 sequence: CASSPGRGDYTF. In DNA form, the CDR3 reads TGTGCCAGCAGTCCCGGCAGGGGGGACTACACCTTC.

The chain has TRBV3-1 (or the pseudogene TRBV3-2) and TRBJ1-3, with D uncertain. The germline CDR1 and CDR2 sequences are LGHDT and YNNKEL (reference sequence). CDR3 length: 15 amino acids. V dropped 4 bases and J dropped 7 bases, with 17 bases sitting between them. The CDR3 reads CASSPYPMGGNTIYF. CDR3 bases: TGTGCCAGCAGCCCATACCCTATGGGAGGTAACACCATATATTTT.

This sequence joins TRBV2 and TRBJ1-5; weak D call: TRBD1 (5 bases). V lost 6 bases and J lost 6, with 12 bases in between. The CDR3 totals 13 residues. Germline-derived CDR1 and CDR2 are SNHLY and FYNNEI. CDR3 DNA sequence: TGTGCCAGCAGGGACTCGGGGGGTCAGCCCCAGCATTTT. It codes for CASRDSGGQPQHF.